This entry lists 17 T cell receptor beta chains sequenced from one sample in a study of blood T cell repertoires in COVID-19. The assay was immunoSEQ multiplex PCR, and TCRdb's table has in-frame clones only and misses some. The sample has roughly 140,000 clones; roughly nine tenths are singletons. The sequencing sample was made of peripheral blood. These receptors were obtained from a woman in her seventies with acute or convalescent COVID-19.

This chain joins TRBV2 and TRBJ1-1, with D possibly matching TRBD1 (6 bases). V dropped 6 bases and J dropped 1 base, with 15 bases sitting between them. The CDR3 is 15 residues long. Germline V gene data show CDR1 as SNHLY and CDR2 as FYNNEI. CDR3 nucleotides: TGTGCCAGCAGAAAGGGTAGGGGGGGGAACACTGAAGCTTTCTTT. Protein: CASRKGRGGNTEAFF.

The rearrangement joins TRBV7-2 to TRBJ2-7, with TRBD1 matching 12 bases. CDR1 is SGHTA, CDR2 FQGNSA, per germline. Trimming removed 6 bases from V and 5 bases from J; junction bases left unmatched: 8. CDR3 size: 15 residues. The CDR3 region has the DNA TGTGCCAGCAGTCGCCGGGACAGGGGGCTCCACGAGCAGTACTTC. This encodes CASSRRDRGLHEQYF.

V gene TRBV18 combines with J gene TRBJ1-2, with 9 bases identical to TRBD1. Trimming took 4 bases from V and 1 from J; bases not matched to a gene: 4. This CDR3 comprises 15 residues. Germline V gene sequence: CDR1 KGHSH, CDR2 LQKENI. The CDR3 DNA follows: TGTGCCAGCTCACACCCGGGACAGGGTAACTATGGCTACACCTTC. It yields the protein CASSHPGQGNYGYTF.

The chain carries TRBV11-2 and TRBJ1-6, with no clear D. Germline V lookup: CDR1 SGHAT, CDR2 FQNNGV. V was cut by 3 bases and J by 0 bases, with 15 bases left in between. The CDR3 is 18 amino acids. The CDR3 nucleotides read TGTGCCAGCAGCTTTGGGCGACGAAGTAGCTCCTATAATTCACCCCTCCACTTT. Protein: CASSFGRRSSSYNSPLHF.

In its sample, this clone was seen once. The J gene is TRBJ1-2, the V gene TRBV5-6; 8 bases fit TRBD1. Germline lookup yields CDR1 SGHDT and CDR2 YYEEEE. V shed 2 bases, J shed 8 bases, and the junction held 5 bases outside the gene matches. The CDR3 has 13 residues. CDR3 nucleotides: TGTGCCAGCAGCTTAGGACAGGGAAAGGGCTACACCTTC. This gives the protein CASSLGQGKGYTF. Supplemented by reference TRBV5-6 and TRBJ1-2, the full variable domain reads DAGVTQSPTHLIKTRGQQVTLRCSPKSGHDTVSWYQQALGQGPQFIFQYYEEEERQRGNFPDRFSGHQFPNYSSELNVNALLLGDSALYLCASSLGQGKGYTFGSGTRLTVV.

About this clone itself: Different DNA sequences within this sample yield the same CDR3. V is TRBV20-1 and J is TRBJ1-5; TRBD1 is a possible D gene (6 bases). CDR3 length: 14 residues. V lost 3 bases and J 1 base, leaving 10 bases between the germline ends. Germline CDR1 DFQATT, CDR2 SNEGSKA (reference sequence). The chain's CDR3 is CSASRGWSNQPQHF. The CDR3 coding sequence is TGCAGTGCTAGTAGGGGGTGGAGCAATCAGCCCCAGCATTTT.

V and J are TRBV5-1 and TRBJ1-1, with 7 bases fitting TRBD1. With 0 bases clipped from V and 12 bases from J, the junction kept 8 bases outside the gene matches. This CDR3 has 13 residues. CDR1 and CDR2 (germline): SGHRS, YFSETQ. CDR3 in DNA: TGCGCCAGCAGCTTGGATGTGGACAGGACAACTTTCTTT. This gives the protein CASSLDVDRTTFF. The variable domain in full, with the rest retrieved from reference TRBV5-1 and TRBJ1-1, is KAGVTQTPRYLIKTRGQQVTLSCSPISGHRSVSWYQQTPGQGLQFLFEYFSETQRNKGNFPGRFSGRQFSNSRSEMNVSTLELGDSALYLCASSLDVDRTTFFGQGTRLTVV.

This clone was counted a few times. The V and J genes are TRBV28 and TRBJ1-4; 8 bases match TRBD1. This CDR3 contains 15 residues. The V gene end was trimmed by 2 bases and the J gene end by 8 bases; junction bases not matched to a gene: 7. Germline V gene data show CDR1 as MDHEN and CDR2 as SYDVKM. The chain's CDR3 is CASSLEQGVGEKLFF. The CDR3 DNA reads TGTGCCAGCAGTTTAGAACAGGGGGTCGGGGAAAAACTGTTTTTT.

This chain connects TRBV12-3 or TRBV12-4 to TRBJ1-4; 7 bases are a match to TRBD1. CDR3 length: 13 amino acids. V lost 7 bases to trimming and J lost 8 bases; unmatched junction nucleotides: 7. The CDR3 is CASIGTGEEKLFF. The CDR3 DNA is TGTGCCAGCATTGGTACAGGGGAAGAAAAACTGTTTTTT.

There are a few counts of this clone. V gene TRBV4-2 combines with J gene TRBJ2-3, with 12 bases matching TRBD2. The V and J ends lost 1 base and 6 bases, in that order; junction bases with no gene match: 2. There are 15 residues in the CDR3. Germline V lookup: CDR1 LGHNA, CDR2 YNFKEQ. CDR3 bases: TGTGCCAGCAGCCAAGGGACTAGCGGGGCCGATACGCAGTATTTT. This codes for CASSQGTSGADTQYF.

The gene calls are TRBV5-1 and TRBJ2-1, with TRBD2 matching 11 bases. The CDR3 is 17 residues long. The V and J ends lost 5 bases and 3 bases, in that order; junction bases with no gene match: 10. Germline CDR1 and CDR2: SGHRS and YFSETQ. The chain's CDR3 is CASRRLAGGPSYNEQFF. CDR3 bases: TGCGCCAGCAGAAGGCTAGCGGGGGGACCTAGCTACAATGAGCAGTTCTTC.

V and J are TRBV29-1 and TRBJ1-2; 9 bases fit TRBD1. Germline V gives CDR1 SQVTM, CDR2 ANQGSEA. The J segment lost 5 bases and the V segment lost 3 bases, leaving 7 bases of the junction unmatched. The CDR3 consists of 14 residues. The CDR3 bases are TGCAGCGTTGAGGCCGGGACAGGGCTATATGGCTACACCTTC. Amino acid sequence: CSVEAGTGLYGYTF. Full variable domain (missing parts from reference TRBV29-1 and TRBJ1-2): SAVISQKPSRDICQRGTSLTIQCQVDSQVTMMFWYRQQPGQSLTLIATANQGSEATYESGFVIDKFPISRPNLTFSTLTVSNMSPEDSSIYLCSVEAGTGLYGYTFGSGTRLTVV.

V gene TRBV28 combines with J gene TRBJ1-3, with D uncertain. This CDR3 region has 14 residues. V lost 4 bases and J lost 0, with 7 bases in between. Germline lookup yields CDR1 MDHEN and CDR2 SYDVKM. CDR3 loop: CASSYEYSGNTIYF. The DNA for the CDR3 is TGTGCCAGCAGTTACGAGTACTCTGGAAACACCATATATTTT.

This clone was recorded only once. The chain employs TRBV5-1 and TRBJ2-2; 8 bases align to TRBD1. The J segment lost 5 bases and the V segment lost 9 bases, leaving 9 bases of the junction unmatched. Germline loops: CDR1 SGHRS, CDR2 YFSETQ. The CDR3 is 14 amino acids. The CDR3 loop is CATRDRGNTGELFF. The DNA of the CDR3 is TGCGCCACCAGAGACAGGGGTAATACCGGGGAGCTGTTTTTT.

The J gene is TRBJ1-2, the V gene TRBV30; TRBD1 aligns across 9 bases. This CDR3 has 14 amino acids. Germline V gives CDR1 GTSNPN, CDR2 SVGIG (reference sequence). The ends lost 3 bases at V and 4 bases at J; junction bases unmatched: 6. The CDR3 sequence: CAWSGQGLGYGYTF. The CDR3 bases are TGTGCCTGGAGCGGACAGGGGTTGGGCTATGGCTACACCTTC.

The rearrangement joins TRBV7-2 to TRBJ2-3; TRBD2 matches at 16 bases. J gave up 6 bases and V 5 bases, and 5 bases lay outside the gene matches. Per germline, CDR1 SGHTA and CDR2 FQGNSA. The CDR3 extends over 16 amino acids. In nucleotides, the CDR3 is TGTGCCAGCAGCGTGGGACTAGCGGGGGGGAGGGATACGCAGTATTTT. Translation gives CASSVGLAGGRDTQYF.

V and J are TRBV27 and TRBJ1-6; no clear D gene. The length of the CDR3 is 15 residues. Trimming shortened V by 7 bases and J by 0 bases, and 10 bases separated the two germline ends. Germline values: CDR1 MNHEY, CDR2 SMNVEV (reference sequence). The CDR3 region is CASKGGSSYNSPLHF. CDR3 sequence (DNA): TGTGCCAGCAAAGGAGGAAGCTCCTATAATTCACCCCTCCACTTT.